This T cell receptor beta chain is from a study of regulatory T cells in long-lasting Graves disease. Study-wide background: The definition of persistent Graves' disease was over 5 years of antithyroid drugs with positive TSH receptor antibodies.

Arm-PCR of CDR3 regions with iRepertoire HTBI primers generated TCR beta libraries. TCRdb redid the calling of the multiplex PCR reads with MiXCR, one entry per CDR3 protein. The sample holds more than 350,000 distinct CDR3 sequences; 21% are singletons and the top ten take around 15%. CDR1 and CDR2 from the germline V gene are DFQATT and SNEGSKA (reference sequence). The ends lost 4 bases at V and 9 bases at J; junction bases unmatched: 9. The CDR3 loop spans 14 amino acids. Findings and limits, study-wide: Persistent cases favored TRBV28, TRBJ1-2 and TRBJ2-5. The number of shared public clonotypes was higher in persistent patients (around 2,700) than new patients (over 900). Persistent cases of Graves' showed reduced TCR diversity relative to newly diagnosed patients.

Regarding this clonotype: As yet, its antigen is unknown.

Time point here: persistent/refractory GD, antithyroid drugs over 5 years with positive TRAb. Researchers made the TCR library from RNA that was extracted from PBMCs. V is TRBV20-1 and J is TRBJ1-6; TRBD1 matches 7 bases. The TCR comes from a female donor with Graves disease. This sample comprised peripheral blood mononuclear cells (PBMCs), obtained when the disease was refractory, from a patient treated with antithyroid drugs. CDR3 coding DNA: TGCAGTGCTAAGGGGGCCCATGGGAGTTCACCCCTCCACTTT. Residues: CSAKGAHGSSPLHF.